This T cell receptor (beta chain) was found in a study of T-cell memory formation after mild COVID-19. Study context: TCR clusters were mostly confined to one donor each. Broader study findings: Clones that contracted from day 15 to 85 were balanced CD4/CD8, while later expanders leaned CD4+.

The length of the CDR3 is 16 residues. The germline V gene encodes CDR1 SGHTA and CDR2 FQGNSA. Trimming pared 5 bases from V and 2 bases from J, leaving 13 bases between. It was 5'RACE with constant-segment primers that produced the TCR alpha and TCR beta cDNA libraries, which carried sample barcodes and UMIs. TCRdb analysed the 5' RACE reads with MiXCR anew, one entry per CDR3 protein. The sample shows about 620,000 distinct CDR3 sequences, roughly 17% of them seen only once. This clonotype was seen a few times. As yet, its antigen is unknown. This receptor was taken from an adult woman who had mild COVID-19 (a few samples of this study predate the infection). Cell type and time point are not known. The gene calls are TRBV7-2 and TRBJ2-6; the D is unclear. Sample: PBMCs or a T cell subset sorted from them (not recorded which). The CDR3 reads CASSPASGTGANVLTF. CDR3 nucleotides: TGTGCCAGCAGCCCCGCCTCCGGTACTGGGGCCAACGTCCTGACTTTC.